The rows below give T cell receptor beta chains drawn from one sample of a study of cytomegalovirus exposure and HLA in healthy donors. Produced via immunoSEQ multiplex PCR; TCRdb's table is partial and in-frame only. The table lists about 21,000 clones, 70% to 80% of them singletons. Sequencing was carried out using PBMCs. These receptors were collected from a man aged 60 to 75 in good health and CMV-seronegative. Each CDR3 is given with its conserved first and last residue. Fields, in order: J gene, V gene, clone size, D gene, CDR3 protein, CDR3 DNA. D genes are given only for firm matches. The size entry is marked missing in some rows and otherwise reads once, few, many or a size class.

>TRBJ1-2|TRBV6-1|NA|TRBD1
CASSAEDRGIRNYGYTF
TGTGCCAGCAGTGCCGAGGACAGGGGGATTAGGAACTATGGCTACACCTTC
>TRBJ2-5|TRBV5-4|NA|NA
CASSGGLQETQYF
TGTGCCAGCAGCGGCGGGCTCCAAGAGACCCAGTACTTC
>TRBJ2-3|TRBV9|NA|NA
CASAGYFGVTQYF
TGTGCTTCGGCGGGCTATTTCGGGGTTACGCAGTATTTT
>TRBJ2-1|TRBV7-9|NA|NA
CASRIAYNEQFF
TGTGCCAGCAGGATAGCTTACAATGAGCAGTTCTTC
>TRBJ1-2|TRBV28|NA|NA
CASTGANYGYTF
TGTGCCAGCACAGGGGCTAACTATGGCTACACCTTC
>TRBJ2-7|TRBV4-3|NA|NA
CASSPGLRDERYF
TGCGCCAGCAGCCCGGGACTGCGGGACGAGCGGTACTTC
>TRBJ2-7|TRBV9|few|TRBD1
CASSRQGQYEQYF
TGTGCCAGCAGTCGACAGGGGCAATACGAGCAGTACTTC
>TRBJ1-1|TRBV7-6|NA|TRBD1
CASSPTGGQVNTEAFF
TGTGCCAGCAGCCCCACAGGGGGCCAAGTAAACACTGAAGCTTTCTTT
>TRBJ1-2|TRBV4-1|NA|NA
CASSHNSPRGQLYGYTF
TGCGCCAGCAGCCACAACTCCCCCCGAGGCCAACTCTATGGCTACACCTTC
>TRBJ1-2|TRBV6-5|NA|NA
CASSSPRGNYGYTF
TGTGCCAGCAGTTCCCCTCGGGGGAACTATGGCTACACCTTC
>TRBJ1-1|TRBV29-1|once|NA
CSAADRGRGTTEAFF
TGCAGCGCCGCAGACCGGGGGAGAGGAACCACTGAAGCTTTCTTT
>TRBJ2-5|TRBV9|NA|NA
CASSVEQGWGETQYF
TGTGCCAGCAGCGTAGAACAGGGATGGGGAGAGACCCAGTACTTC
>TRBJ2-7|TRBV6-1|NA|NA
CASSDTPGLYEQYF
TGTGCCAGCAGTGACACGCCTGGGCTCTACGAGCAGTACTTC
>TRBJ2-7|TRBV2|NA|NA
CASTSGGTGSFEQYF
TGTGCCAGCACTTCGGGGGGGACAGGGTCTTTCGAGCAGTACTTC
>TRBJ2-3|TRBV11-3|NA|NA
CASSLSRSTDTQYF
TGTGCCAGCAGCTTATCGAGGAGCACAGATACGCAGTATTTT
>TRBJ2-2|TRBV18|NA|NA
CASSAYTGELFF
TGTGCCAGCTCAGCGTACACCGGGGAGCTGTTTTTT
>TRBJ2-2|TRBV18|NA|NA
CASSPTGLRTGELFF
TGTGCCAGCTCACCAACGGGGTTGCGGACCGGGGAGCTGTTTTTT
>TRBJ2-7|TRBV30|once|NA
CASTRQAATSYEQYF
TGTGCCTCTACTCGGCAGGCAGCTACATCCTACGAGCAGTACTTC
>TRBJ2-7|TRBV5-1|NA|NA
CASSLEADTRIYYEQYF
TGCGCCAGCAGCTTGGAGGCAGACACTCGGATCTACTACGAGCAGTACTTC
>TRBJ2-7|TRBV7-9|NA|NA
CASSYLYEQYF
TGTGCCAGCAGCTACCTATACGAGCAGTACTTC
>TRBJ1-1|TRBV25-1|NA|NA
CASSDWGTQAFF
TGTGCCAGCAGTGATTGGGGGACACAAGCTTTCTTT
>TRBJ1-6|TRBV5-1|NA|NA
CASSPRDYGSPLHF
TGCGCCAGCAGCCCACGGGACTACGGATCACCCCTCCACTTT
>TRBJ2-6|TRBV7-2|NA|NA
CASSLVVTSDSGANVLTF
TGTGCCAGCAGCTTAGTCGTTACGTCAGACTCTGGGGCCAACGTCCTGACTTTC
>TRBJ2-3|TRBV4-1|NA|TRBD2
CASSQVAGKRTDTQYF
TGCGCCAGCAGCCAAGTAGCGGGCAAGCGCACAGATACGCAGTATTTT
>TRBJ2-7|TRBV5-1|NA|NA
CASSLPDSTGKQYF
TGCGCCAGCAGCTTGCCGGACTCCACTGGGAAGCAGTACTTC
>TRBJ2-2|TRBV7-3|once|TRBD2
CASSKQSGSATGELFF
TGTGCCAGCAGCAAACAGAGCGGGAGTGCGACCGGGGAGCTGTTTTTT
>TRBJ1-2|TRBV19|NA|NA
CASSLSSTLTLGYGYTF
TGTGCCAGTAGTCTCTCTTCTACCTTGACACTGGGTTATGGCTACACCTTC
>TRBJ2-1|TRBV7-9|few|TRBD2
CASSASSGGSYNEQFF
TGTGCCAGCAGCGCGTCTAGCGGAGGCTCCTACAATGAGCAGTTCTTC
>TRBJ2-5|TRBV2|NA|NA
CASSGVLQGETQYF
TGTGCCAGCAGTGGGGTCCTCCAGGGGGAGACCCAGTACTTC
>TRBJ1-1|TRBV20-1|once|NA
CSARDQSSAFF
TGCAGTGCTAGAGATCAATCATCCGCTTTCTTT
>TRBJ1-5|TRBV5-5|NA|NA
CASSLAYQPQHF
TGTGCCAGCAGCTTGGCGTATCAGCCCCAGCATTTT
>TRBJ2-1|TRBV7-2|NA|TRBD2
CASSYSGRAFRTSYNEQFF
TGTGCCAGCAGCTATAGCGGGAGGGCCTTCCGTACGTCCTACAATGAGCAGTTCTTC
>TRBJ1-6|TRBV7-2|NA|NA
CASSLAYSPPSPLHF
TGTGCCAGCAGCTTAGCGTACAGCCCGCCTTCACCCCTCCACTTT
>TRBJ1-1|TRBV7-6|NA|NA
CASSPGEHANTEAFF
TGTGCCAGCAGCCCGGGGGAGCACGCAAACACTGAAGCTTTCTTT
>TRBJ2-7|TRBV30|NA|TRBD1
CAWRRPGQSSYEQYF
TGTGCCTGGAGAAGGCCGGGACAGAGCTCCTACGAGCAGTACTTC
>TRBJ1-2|TRBV28|NA|NA
CASSSESEGDYGYTF
TGTGCCAGCAGTTCCGAGTCGGAAGGGGACTATGGCTACACCTTC
>TRBJ2-7|TRBV29-1|NA|NA
CSVVGDSRYEQYF
TGCAGCGTTGTAGGGGACTCACGCTACGAGCAGTACTTC
>TRBJ2-7|TRBV18|NA|TRBD2
CASSPRILAGSSYEQYF
TGTGCCAGCTCACCCCGGATCCTAGCGGGGAGCTCCTACGAGCAGTACTTC
>TRBJ2-3|TRBV7-3|NA|TRBD2
CASSLKGGGAVDTQYF
TGTGCCAGCAGCTTAAAAGGCGGGGGGGCCGTGGATACGCAGTATTTT
>TRBJ2-5|TRBV5-8|NA|TRBD1
CASSSFRGLQETQYF
TGTGCCAGCAGTTCGTTCAGGGGGCTTCAAGAGACCCAGTACTTC
>TRBJ2-7|TRBV6-5|NA|TRBD1
CASRLHRDRAGEQYF
TGTGCCAGCAGACTCCACCGGGACAGGGCTGGCGAGCAGTACTTC
>TRBJ2-3|TRBV28|NA|TRBD2
CASRAAGVGTQYF
TGTGCCAGCAGGGCAGCGGGAGTAGGCACGCAGTATTTT
>TRBJ1-2|TRBV7-2|NA|NA
CASSLVLVDGYTF
TGTGCCAGCAGCTTAGTATTAGTGGATGGCTACACCTTC
>TRBJ2-7|TRBV6-5|few|TRBD2
CASSYSSGRAGEQYF
TGTGCCAGCAGTTACTCCAGCGGGAGGGCCGGCGAGCAGTACTTC
>TRBJ2-7|TRBV28|NA|TRBD1
CASSPGDRPSRQYF
TGTGCCAGCAGTCCTGGGGACAGACCTTCGAGGCAGTACTTC
>TRBJ1-2|TRBV6-5|NA|NA
CASSPGGYYGYTF
TGTGCCAGCAGCCCCGGCGGCTACTATGGCTACACCTTC
>TRBJ2-7|TRBV6-5|NA|TRBD2
CASSYRGSNSYEQYF
TGTGCCAGCAGTTACCGCGGGAGTAACTCCTACGAGCAGTACTTC
>TRBJ2-7|TRBV9|NA|NA
CASSDHHGGPTYEQYF
TGTGCCAGCAGCGACCACCATGGGGGCCCAACCTACGAGCAGTACTTC
>TRBJ2-3|TRBV7-9|NA|TRBD2
CASSPPSGTFADTQYF
TGTGCCAGCAGCCCCCCTAGCGGCACATTCGCAGATACGCAGTATTTT